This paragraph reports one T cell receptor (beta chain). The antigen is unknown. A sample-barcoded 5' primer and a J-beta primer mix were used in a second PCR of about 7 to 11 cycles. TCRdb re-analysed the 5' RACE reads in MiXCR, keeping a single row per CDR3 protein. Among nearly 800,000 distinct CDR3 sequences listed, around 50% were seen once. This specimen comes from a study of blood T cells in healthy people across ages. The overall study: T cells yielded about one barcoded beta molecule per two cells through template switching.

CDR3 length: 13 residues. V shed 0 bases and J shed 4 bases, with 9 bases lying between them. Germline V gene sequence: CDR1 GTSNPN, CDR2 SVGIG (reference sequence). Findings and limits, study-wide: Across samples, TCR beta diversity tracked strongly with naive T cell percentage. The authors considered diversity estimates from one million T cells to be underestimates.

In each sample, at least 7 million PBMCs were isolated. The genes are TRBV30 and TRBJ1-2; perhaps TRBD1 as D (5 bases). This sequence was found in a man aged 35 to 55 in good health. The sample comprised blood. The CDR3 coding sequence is TGTGCCTGGAGTGTACTCCAGGGCTATGGCTACACCTTC. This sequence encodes CAWSVLQGYGYTF.